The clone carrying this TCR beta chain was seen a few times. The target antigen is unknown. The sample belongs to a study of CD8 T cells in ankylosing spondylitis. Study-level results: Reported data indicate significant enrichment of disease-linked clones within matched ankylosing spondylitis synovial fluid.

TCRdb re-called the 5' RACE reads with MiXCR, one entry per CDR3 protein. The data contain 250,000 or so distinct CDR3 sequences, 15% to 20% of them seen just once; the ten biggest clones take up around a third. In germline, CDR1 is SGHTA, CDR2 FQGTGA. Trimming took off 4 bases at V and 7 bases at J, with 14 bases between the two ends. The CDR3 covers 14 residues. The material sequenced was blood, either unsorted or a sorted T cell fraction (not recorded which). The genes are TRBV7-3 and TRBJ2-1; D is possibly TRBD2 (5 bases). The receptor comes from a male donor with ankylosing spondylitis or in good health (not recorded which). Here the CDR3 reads CASSSTGIENEQFF. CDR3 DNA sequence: TGTGCCAGCAGCTCTACCGGGATCGAGAATGAGCAGTTCTTC. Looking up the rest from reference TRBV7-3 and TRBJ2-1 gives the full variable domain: GAGVSQTPSNKVTEKGKYVELRCDPISGHTALYWYRQSLGQGPEFLIYFQGTGAADDSGLPNDRFFAVRPEGSVSTLKIQRTERGDSAVYLCASSSTGIENEQFFGPGTRLTVL.